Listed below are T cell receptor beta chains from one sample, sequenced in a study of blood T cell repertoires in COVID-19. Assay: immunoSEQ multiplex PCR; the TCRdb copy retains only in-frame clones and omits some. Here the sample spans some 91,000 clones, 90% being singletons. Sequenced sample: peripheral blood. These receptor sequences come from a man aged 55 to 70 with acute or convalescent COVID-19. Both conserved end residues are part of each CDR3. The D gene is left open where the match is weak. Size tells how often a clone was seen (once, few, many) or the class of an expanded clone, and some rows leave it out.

CDR3aa: CASSIQGIGNTEAFF; CDR3nt: TGCGCCAGCAGCATACAGGGGATCGGGAACACTGAAGCTTTCTTT; v_gene: TRBV5-1; j_gene: TRBJ1-1; d_gene: TRBD1; abundance: -
CDR3aa: CASSILSGNTIYF; CDR3nt: TGTGCCAGTAGTATTCTCTCTGGAAACACCATATATTTT; v_gene: TRBV19; j_gene: TRBJ1-3; d_gene: -; abundance: -
CDR3aa: CASSVETSDEQYF; CDR3nt: TGTGCCAGCAGCGTAGAAACAAGCGACGAGCAGTACTTC; v_gene: TRBV9; j_gene: TRBJ2-7; d_gene: -; abundance: -
CDR3aa: CASSYRGTSKNTEAFF; CDR3nt: TGTGCCAGCAGTTACCGTGGGACATCTAAGAACACTGAAGCTTTCTTT; v_gene: TRBV6-5; j_gene: TRBJ1-1; d_gene: -; abundance: once
CDR3aa: CASSTQVIHEQYF; CDR3nt: TGTGCCAGCAGTACGCAGGTCATCCACGAGCAGTACTTC; v_gene: TRBV5-6; j_gene: TRBJ2-7; d_gene: -; abundance: -
CDR3aa: CASSHLLGNTIYF; CDR3nt: TGCGCCAGCAGCCATCTTTTAGGAAACACCATATATTTT; v_gene: TRBV4-1; j_gene: TRBJ1-3; d_gene: -; abundance: few
CDR3aa: CASSRGGDQPQHF; CDR3nt: TGTGCCAGCAGCCGAGGAGGGGATCAGCCCCAGCATTTT; v_gene: TRBV5-4; j_gene: TRBJ1-5; d_gene: -; abundance: -
CDR3aa: CASSVDSRGTSEAFF; CDR3nt: TGCGCCAGCAGCGTCGATTCGCGGGGGACTAGTGAAGCTTTCTTT; v_gene: TRBV5-1; j_gene: TRBJ1-1; d_gene: -; abundance: -
CDR3aa: CASSIRGFDGYTF; CDR3nt: TGTGCCAGTAGTATCCGGGGTTTCGATGGCTACACCTTC; v_gene: TRBV19; j_gene: TRBJ1-2; d_gene: -; abundance: few
CDR3aa: CASRKNGLYTEAFF; CDR3nt: TGTGCCAGCAGAAAGAACGGACTGTACACTGAAGCTTTCTTT; v_gene: TRBV6-5; j_gene: TRBJ1-1; d_gene: -; abundance: -
CDR3aa: CAISPDRSNTGELFF; CDR3nt: TGTGCCATCAGCCCGGACAGGTCGAACACCGGGGAGCTGTTTTTT; v_gene: TRBV10-3; j_gene: TRBJ2-2; d_gene: TRBD1; abundance: -
CDR3aa: CASSRVLGTEAFF; CDR3nt: TGCGCCAGCAGCCGCGTCCTTGGCACTGAAGCTTTCTTT; v_gene: TRBV5-1; j_gene: TRBJ1-1; d_gene: -; abundance: -
CDR3aa: CASSEERELYGELFF; CDR3nt: TGTGCCAGCAGTGAAGAGCGGGAATTATACGGGGAGCTGTTTTTT; v_gene: TRBV6-1; j_gene: TRBJ2-2; d_gene: TRBD2; abundance: -
CDR3aa: CASSQEVVGGQPQHF; CDR3nt: TGCGCCAGCAGCCAAGAGGTAGTCGGGGGACAGCCCCAGCATTTT; v_gene: TRBV4-1; j_gene: TRBJ1-5; d_gene: -; abundance: -
CDR3aa: CASSRLRGGGAKGFDEQFF; CDR3nt: TGTGCCAGCAGCCGCCTCCGAGGCGGGGGGGCCAAGGGCTTCGATGAGCAGTTCTTC; v_gene: TRBV3-1/TRBV3-2; j_gene: TRBJ2-1; d_gene: TRBD2; abundance: -
CDR3aa: CASSELGDDGYTF; CDR3nt: TGTGCCAGCAGTGAGCTCGGAGACGATGGCTACACCTTC; v_gene: TRBV25-1; j_gene: TRBJ1-2; d_gene: -; abundance: -
CDR3aa: CASSYSSGLMNTEAFF; CDR3nt: TGTGCCAGCAGTTACTCGTCCGGACTCATGAACACTGAAGCTTTCTTT; v_gene: TRBV6-5; j_gene: TRBJ1-1; d_gene: -; abundance: -
CDR3aa: CASSPPDRMGYTF; CDR3nt: TGTGCCAGCAGCCCACCGGACAGGATGGGCTACACCTTC; v_gene: TRBV7-9; j_gene: TRBJ1-2; d_gene: TRBD1; abundance: -
CDR3aa: CASSSYVNTEAFF; CDR3nt: TGTGCCAGCAGCTCCTATGTGAACACTGAAGCTTTCTTT; v_gene: TRBV7-9; j_gene: TRBJ1-1; d_gene: -; abundance: -
CDR3aa: CASSLEAGGYTF; CDR3nt: TGTGCCAGCAGCTTAGAAGCGGGTGGCTACACCTTC; v_gene: TRBV7-9; j_gene: TRBJ1-2; d_gene: -; abundance: once
CDR3aa: CASSVTGDQPQHF; CDR3nt: TGTGCCAGCAGTGTAACGGGGGATCAGCCCCAGCATTTT; v_gene: TRBV2; j_gene: TRBJ1-5; d_gene: -; abundance: -
CDR3aa: CASSESSGGPADTQYF; CDR3nt: TGTGCCAGCAGTGAATCGAGCGGGGGGCCCGCAGATACGCAGTATTTT; v_gene: TRBV2; j_gene: TRBJ2-3; d_gene: TRBD2; abundance: -
CDR3aa: CASKYLGATGNTIYF; CDR3nt: TGTGCCAGCAAGTACCTAGGGGCAACGGGAAACACCATATATTTT; v_gene: TRBV5-6; j_gene: TRBJ1-3; d_gene: -; abundance: -
CDR3aa: CASSPGGRGSQETQYF; CDR3nt: TGTGCCAGCAGCCCGGGTGGCAGGGGGTCCCAAGAGACCCAGTACTTC; v_gene: TRBV11-3; j_gene: TRBJ2-5; d_gene: TRBD1; abundance: -
CDR3aa: CASSYSGTGGQPQHF; CDR3nt: TGTGCCAGCAGTTACTCAGGGACGGGAGGTCAGCCCCAGCATTTT; v_gene: TRBV6-5; j_gene: TRBJ1-5; d_gene: -; abundance: -
CDR3aa: CASSYERIGSGGYTF; CDR3nt: TGTGCCAGCAGTTACGAACGGATCGGCTCGGGTGGCTACACCTTC; v_gene: TRBV6-5; j_gene: TRBJ1-2; d_gene: -; abundance: -
CDR3aa: CASSKQGRVNYGYTF; CDR3nt: TGTGCCAGCAGTAAACAGGGTAGGGTTAACTATGGCTACACCTTC; v_gene: TRBV2; j_gene: TRBJ1-2; d_gene: -; abundance: -
CDR3aa: CASNKQGARTQPQHF; CDR3nt: TGTGCCAGCAACAAACAGGGGGCAAGAACTCAGCCCCAGCATTTT; v_gene: TRBV5-4; j_gene: TRBJ1-5; d_gene: TRBD1; abundance: few
CDR3aa: CASSQAGLYGYTF; CDR3nt: TGTGCCAGCAGCCAGGCAGGACTCTATGGCTACACCTTC; v_gene: TRBV3-1/TRBV3-2; j_gene: TRBJ1-2; d_gene: -; abundance: -
CDR3aa: CASSQTSGGYGELFF; CDR3nt: TGTGCCAGCAGCCAAACAAGCGGGGGGTACGGGGAGCTGTTTTTT; v_gene: TRBV7-2; j_gene: TRBJ2-2; d_gene: TRBD2; abundance: -
CDR3aa: CASSLVASQGQKVYGYTF; CDR3nt: TGTGCCAGCAGCTTGGTAGCTTCGCAGGGCCAAAAAGTCTATGGCTACACCTTC; v_gene: TRBV5-5; j_gene: TRBJ1-2; d_gene: -; abundance: -
CDR3aa: CAWSRTGRVFEKLFF; CDR3nt: TGTGCCTGGAGCAGGACAGGGAGGGTTTTCGAAAAACTGTTTTTT; v_gene: TRBV30; j_gene: TRBJ1-4; d_gene: TRBD1; abundance: -
CDR3aa: CASSLTGGSGTEAFF; CDR3nt: TGTGCCAGCAGCTTGACAGGGGGATCGGGCACTGAAGCTTTCTTT; v_gene: TRBV11-3; j_gene: TRBJ1-1; d_gene: TRBD1; abundance: -
CDR3aa: CASSPGGGNTEAFF; CDR3nt: TGCGCCAGCAGCCCCGGCGGGGGAAACACTGAAGCTTTCTTT; v_gene: TRBV5-1; j_gene: TRBJ1-1; d_gene: -; abundance: -
CDR3aa: CASSEAVQHYGYTF; CDR3nt: TGTGCCAGCAGTGAAGCAGTACAGCACTATGGCTACACCTTC; v_gene: TRBV2; j_gene: TRBJ1-2; d_gene: -; abundance: -
CDR3aa: CASSQTDSATNEKLFF; CDR3nt: TGTGCCAGCAGCCAAACGGACAGTGCAACTAATGAAAAACTGTTTTTT; v_gene: TRBV3-1/TRBV3-2; j_gene: TRBJ1-4; d_gene: -; abundance: -
CDR3aa: CASSQFNRINYGYTF; CDR3nt: TGTGCCAGCAGCCAATTTAACAGGATTAACTATGGCTACACCTTC; v_gene: TRBV16; j_gene: TRBJ1-2; d_gene: -; abundance: -
CDR3aa: CASSQDLSSGGQTQYF; CDR3nt: TGTGCCAGCAGCCAAGATCTGTCTAGCGGGGGGCAGACCCAGTACTTC; v_gene: TRBV3-1/TRBV3-2; j_gene: TRBJ2-5; d_gene: TRBD2; abundance: few
CDR3aa: CAWRDRIEAFF; CDR3nt: TGTGCCTGGAGGGACAGGATTGAAGCTTTCTTT; v_gene: TRBV30; j_gene: TRBJ1-1; d_gene: TRBD1; abundance: once
CDR3aa: CASSPHAPGLAGETQYF; CDR3nt: TGTGCCAGCAGTCCCCACGCACCGGGACTAGCGGGGGAGACCCAGTACTTC; v_gene: TRBV2; j_gene: TRBJ2-5; d_gene: TRBD2; abundance: -
CDR3aa: CASSLTAAGGPDTQYF; CDR3nt: TGCGCCAGCAGTTTGACCGCAGCGGGGGGACCAGATACGCAGTATTTT; v_gene: TRBV5-1; j_gene: TRBJ2-3; d_gene: TRBD2; abundance: few
CDR3aa: CASSGGTSGIYNEQFF; CDR3nt: TGTGCCAGCAGTGGGGGGACTAGCGGGATTTACAATGAGCAGTTCTTC; v_gene: TRBV27; j_gene: TRBJ2-1; d_gene: TRBD2; abundance: -
CDR3aa: CASTLVGLRVDEQFF; CDR3nt: TGTGCCAGCACCTTGGTAGGGTTGCGGGTTGATGAGCAGTTCTTC; v_gene: TRBV5-4; j_gene: TRBJ2-1; d_gene: -; abundance: -
CDR3aa: CASSLPGGNTGELFF; CDR3nt: TGCGCCAGCAGCTTGCCGGGGGGGAACACCGGGGAGCTGTTTTTT; v_gene: TRBV5-1; j_gene: TRBJ2-2; d_gene: TRBD2; abundance: -
CDR3aa: CASNRRKGTDTQYF; CDR3nt: TGTGCCAGTAATAGGAGAAAAGGCACAGATACGCAGTATTTT; v_gene: TRBV19; j_gene: TRBJ2-3; d_gene: -; abundance: -
CDR3aa: CASSSIYGGLMNTEAFF; CDR3nt: TGTGCCAGCTCCTCAATTTATGGGGGACTGATGAACACTGAAGCTTTCTTT; v_gene: TRBV18; j_gene: TRBJ1-1; d_gene: -; abundance: -
CDR3aa: CASSLGQDRGRGTQYF; CDR3nt: TGTGCCAGCAGCTTAGGGCAGGACAGGGGAAGAGGTACGCAGTATTTT; v_gene: TRBV7-2; j_gene: TRBJ2-3; d_gene: TRBD1; abundance: -
CDR3aa: CASSLEGGYNEKLFF; CDR3nt: TGTGCCAGCAGCTTAGAGGGGGGGTATAATGAAAAACTGTTTTTT; v_gene: TRBV7-2; j_gene: TRBJ1-4; d_gene: -; abundance: -
CDR3aa: CASSPQIGGLSGNTIYF; CDR3nt: TGCGCCAGCAGCCCTCAAATAGGGGGCCTATCTGGAAACACCATATATTTT; v_gene: TRBV4-1; j_gene: TRBJ1-3; d_gene: TRBD1; abundance: -
CDR3aa: CAWSGQINQPQHF; CDR3nt: TGTGCCTGGAGTGGGCAGATAAACCAGCCCCAGCATTTT; v_gene: TRBV30; j_gene: TRBJ1-5; d_gene: -; abundance: many
CDR3aa: CASSLDRADTQYF; CDR3nt: TGTGCCAGCAGCCTTGACAGGGCAGATACGCAGTATTTT; v_gene: TRBV7-8; j_gene: TRBJ2-3; d_gene: TRBD1; abundance: -
CDR3aa: CASSLQGNGNTIYF; CDR3nt: TGCGCCAGCAGCTTGCAGGGAAATGGAAACACCATATATTTT; v_gene: TRBV5-1; j_gene: TRBJ1-3; d_gene: -; abundance: -